These T cell receptor beta chains were read from a single sample in a study of blood T cell repertoires in COVID-19. Here immunoSEQ multiplex PCR was the method, and the copy in TCRdb shows in-frame clones only, minus some. This sample yields more than 140,000 clones, of which approximately 86% are seen a single time; about 8% belongs to the top ten. Sequences were obtained from peripheral blood. The source of these receptors is a woman aged 55-69 years with acute or convalescent COVID-19. The CDR3 runs from the conserved cysteine through the conserved F or W. Fields, in order: J gene, D gene, V gene, CDR3 DNA, CDR3 protein. A D gene is named only where the DNA matches it firmly.

J: TRBJ1-2; D: .; V: TRBV30; DNA: TGTGCCTGGAGTGAGATAGCTAACTATGGCTACACCTTC; CDR3: CAWSEIANYGYTF
J: TRBJ1-5; D: .; V: TRBV4-1; DNA: TGCGCCAGCAGCGACGGGCCGAGGGATCAGCCCCAGCATTTT; CDR3: CASSDGPRDQPQHF
J: TRBJ1-4; D: .; V: TRBV7-2; DNA: TGTGCCAGCAGCCTTACGGCAGGGGCGGCGGAAAAACTGTTTTTT; CDR3: CASSLTAGAAEKLFF
J: TRBJ2-5; D: .; V: TRBV18; DNA: TGTGCCAGCTCAGACCTGACAGGCCAAGAGACCCAGTACTTC; CDR3: CASSDLTGQETQYF
J: TRBJ2-3; D: .; V: TRBV19; DNA: TGTGCCAGTAGTAACCGCCGGGGGGATACGCAGTATTTT; CDR3: CASSNRRGDTQYF
J: TRBJ2-1; D: .; V: TRBV5-8; DNA: TGTGCCAGCAGCTTGGGAGGAATGTGGGATGAGCAGTTCTTC; CDR3: CASSLGGMWDEQFF
J: TRBJ2-2; D: .; V: TRBV1; DNA: TGCACCAGCAACACCGGGACACCTAACACCGGGGAGCTGTTTTTT; CDR3: CTSNTGTPNTGELFF
J: TRBJ1-2; D: TRBD1; V: TRBV6-5; DNA: TGTGCCAGCAGCCCAGGGGGCGCTCAGAACTATGGCTACACCTTC; CDR3: CASSPGGAQNYGYTF
J: TRBJ1-1; D: .; V: TRBV27; DNA: TGTGCCAGCAGTTTAACAGGATGGAACACTGAAGCTTTCTTT; CDR3: CASSLTGWNTEAFF
J: TRBJ1-3; D: .; V: TRBV28; DNA: TGTGCCAGCAGTTTATCTGACAATCACTCTGGAAACACCATATATTTT; CDR3: CASSLSDNHSGNTIYF
J: TRBJ1-2; D: TRBD1; V: TRBV7-3; DNA: TGTGCCAGCAGCTTTGGGACAGGGGACCATGGCTACACCTTC; CDR3: CASSFGTGDHGYTF
J: TRBJ1-3; D: .; V: TRBV19; DNA: TGTGCCAGCGGACAGTCCCCCTCTGGAAACACCATATATTTT; CDR3: CASGQSPSGNTIYF
J: TRBJ2-2; D: .; V: TRBV6-4; DNA: TGTGCCAGCAGTGACTCGAGGCAGGGTAACACCGGGGAGCTGTTTTTT; CDR3: CASSDSRQGNTGELFF